A selection of T cell receptor beta chains follows, all from one sample in a study of blood T cell repertoires in COVID-19. Assay used: immunoSEQ multiplex PCR; TCRdb lists only in-frame clones, some missing. The table lists roughly 32,000 clones, around 88% of them singletons. Sequencing input: peripheral blood. The receptors originated from a human donor in a cohort sampled during active COVID-19. CDR3s leave out the opening cysteine and the closing phenylalanine or tryptophan.

v_call: TRBV7-9
j_call: TRBJ2-2
cdr3_aa: ASSFAGAGELF

v_call: TRBV30
j_call: TRBJ1-2
cdr3_aa: ASQQGRSYGYT

v_call: TRBV5-1
j_call: TRBJ1-1
cdr3_aa: ASSWGQGGNTEAF

v_call: TRBV7-3
j_call: TRBJ2-1
cdr3_aa: ASSLRTSYKQF

v_call: TRBV28
j_call: TRBJ1-2
cdr3_aa: ASSPGGETLGQGPYGYT

v_call: TRBV9
j_call: TRBJ2-1
cdr3_aa: ASSVESGGAFNEQF

v_call: TRBV10-1
j_call: TRBJ2-7
cdr3_aa: ASSRASGTYEQY

v_call: TRBV19
j_call: TRBJ2-2
cdr3_aa: ASSRGTGDTGELF

v_call: TRBV20-1
j_call: TRBJ2-7
cdr3_aa: SASIPGVQY

v_call: TRBV30
j_call: TRBJ1-6
cdr3_aa: AWGEIYNSPLH

v_call: TRBV28
j_call: TRBJ2-1
cdr3_aa: ASSSTGTSWGDEQF

v_call: TRBV11-1
j_call: TRBJ1-2
cdr3_aa: ASSPWSSTSYT

v_call: TRBV7-2
j_call: TRBJ1-5
cdr3_aa: ASSFFGGDSNQPQH

v_call: TRBV19
j_call: TRBJ1-5
cdr3_aa: ASSIRGGSLPQH

v_call: TRBV7-7
j_call: TRBJ2-1
cdr3_aa: ASSLGGRGRYNEQF

v_call: TRBV7-8
j_call: TRBJ2-4
cdr3_aa: ASSPRTAGNIQY

v_call: TRBV5-1
j_call: TRBJ2-1
cdr3_aa: ASSADVLGHNEQF

v_call: TRBV5-1
j_call: TRBJ1-3
cdr3_aa: ASSSGTSSSGNTIY

v_call: TRBV2
j_call: TRBJ2-7
cdr3_aa: ASTRTGGYEQY

v_call: TRBV19
j_call: TRBJ2-6
cdr3_aa: ASSMRQGGAGANVLT

v_call: TRBV29-1
j_call: TRBJ2-7
cdr3_aa: SVVVGGGYEQY

v_call: TRBV4-1
j_call: TRBJ1-6
cdr3_aa: ASSQDRDRLSPLH

v_call: TRBV7-8
j_call: TRBJ1-1
cdr3_aa: ASGRGRGTEAF

v_call: TRBV30
j_call: TRBJ2-7
cdr3_aa: AWSASRYEQY

v_call: TRBV3-1/TRBV3-2
j_call: TRBJ2-7
cdr3_aa: ASSQDRREQY

v_call: TRBV5-1
j_call: TRBJ2-7
cdr3_aa: ASSLVFGGVSYEQY

v_call: TRBV5-3
j_call: TRBJ2-5
cdr3_aa: AIKRAGGKTQY

v_call: TRBV6-5
j_call: TRBJ1-6
cdr3_aa: ASTSTGDNSPLH

v_call: TRBV5-1
j_call: TRBJ2-5
cdr3_aa: ASSLEGQGGFETQY

v_call: TRBV3-1/TRBV3-2
j_call: TRBJ2-5
cdr3_aa: ASSQDLARRETQY

v_call: TRBV5-1
j_call: TRBJ2-5
cdr3_aa: ASSLGLLDRGLVETQY

v_call: TRBV9
j_call: TRBJ2-1
cdr3_aa: ASSVEGRQGYNEQF

v_call: TRBV6-1
j_call: TRBJ1-3
cdr3_aa: ASSEPGQGISGNTIY

v_call: TRBV2
j_call: TRBJ1-5
cdr3_aa: ASRAGGRYQPQH

v_call: TRBV7-9
j_call: TRBJ2-5
cdr3_aa: ASSRNSVPETQY

v_call: TRBV30
j_call: TRBJ2-2
cdr3_aa: AWSGNRGFGTGELF

v_call: TRBV11-2
j_call: TRBJ2-1
cdr3_aa: ASSLNAGTNEQF

v_call: TRBV3-1/TRBV3-2
j_call: TRBJ2-5
cdr3_aa: ASSQAGDGETQY

v_call: TRBV30
j_call: TRBJ1-3
cdr3_aa: AWSEGGNSGNTIY

v_call: TRBV3-1/TRBV3-2
j_call: TRBJ1-1
cdr3_aa: ASSSTGNTEAF

v_call: TRBV7-9
j_call: TRBJ1-3
cdr3_aa: ASSWAGGNGNTIY

v_call: TRBV12-3/TRBV12-4
j_call: TRBJ2-5
cdr3_aa: ASSLGREKTQY